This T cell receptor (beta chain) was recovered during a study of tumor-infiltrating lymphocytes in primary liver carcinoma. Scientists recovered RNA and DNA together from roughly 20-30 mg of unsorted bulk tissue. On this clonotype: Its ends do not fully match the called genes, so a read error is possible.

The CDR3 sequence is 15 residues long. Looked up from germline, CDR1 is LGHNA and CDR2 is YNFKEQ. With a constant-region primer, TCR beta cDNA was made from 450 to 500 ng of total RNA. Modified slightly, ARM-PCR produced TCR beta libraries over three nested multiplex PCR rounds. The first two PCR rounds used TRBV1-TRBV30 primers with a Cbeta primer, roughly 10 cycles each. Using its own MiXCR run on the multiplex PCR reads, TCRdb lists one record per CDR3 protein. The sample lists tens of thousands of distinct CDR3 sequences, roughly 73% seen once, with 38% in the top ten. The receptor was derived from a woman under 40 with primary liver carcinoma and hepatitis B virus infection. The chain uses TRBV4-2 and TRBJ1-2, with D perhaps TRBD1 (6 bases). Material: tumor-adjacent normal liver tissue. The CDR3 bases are TGTGCCAGCAGCCCGAGGACAGAAACTAACTATGGATACACCTTC. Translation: CASSPRTETNYGYTF.